This TCR beta chain appears in the sequencing data of a study of shared clonotypes between healthy human individuals. Sequencing used immunoSEQ multiplex PCR; TCRdb keeps in-frame clones, though not all of them. Among hundreds of thousands of clones listed, 96% were seen once. The CDR3 spans 15 residues. CDR1 is MDHEN and CDR2 is SYDVKM in the germline V gene. V lost 1 base and J 4 bases, leaving 11 bases between the germline ends. The genes are TRBV28 and TRBJ2-1; D ambiguous. This TCR came from a man in his thirties or forties in good health. Sequencing was performed on memory CD8+ T cells sorted from blood. Documented subset: CD45RO+ cells pooled with CCR7-negative TemRA cells. The CDR3: CASSLLSGPYNEQFF. The CDR3 nucleotides read TGTGCCAGCAGTTTATTGTCAGGCCCTTACAATGAGCAGTTCTTC.